This entry features one T cell receptor (beta chain) sequence. Its target antigen remains unknown. Per-base qualities were not stored, and no clone one base away is much larger. The cohort was made up of around 720 healthy bone marrow donors. At the time of sampling, all cohort members were nominally healthy, though unrecorded immune exposures were likely present. The donor tested CMV seropositive, placing the donor among the 289 seropositive members of the cohort. Each donor provided a peripheral blood sample, and peripheral blood mononuclear cells were used for TCR beta sequencing. The Qiagen DNeasy Blood Extraction Kit was used to extract genomic DNA from the blood cell samples. This entry comes from a study of cytomegalovirus exposure and HLA in healthy donors (dated by TCRdb to the late 2010s). Notes on the research overall: According to an earlier analysis of around 600 of the donors, about 179 million T cells yielded approximately 120 million unique TCR beta sequences and about 300 Gb of sequence data. Alongside the repertoire data, information on donor age, sex, ethnicity and CMV serostatus was compiled. Typing coverage varied by locus: roughly 620-640 donors for A, B, C, DRB1 and DQB1; 500 to 550 for DQA1; around 570 for DPA1; under 490 for DPB1. HLA typing included class I and class II loci at four-digit resolution. Genome-wide SNP genotypes for about 65% of the 666 donors were used in a later genetic analysis, which treated that subset as a discovery cohort. In an earlier analysis of a few hundred of the donors, high-throughput TCR beta sequencing was used to judge whether each TCR beta V gene segment behaved as functional or pseudogenic. The genetic ancestry cluster associated with self-reported Caucasian donors included roughly four fifths of the roughly 360 genotyped donors. On average, around 240,000 unique TCR beta nucleotide sequences were sequenced per donor among 300 to 500 genotyped donors of the cohort, with roughly 18% of those sequences being non-productive. An early release covering 550 to 700 HLA-typed donors comprised about 300 gigabases of sequencing data and tens of millions of unique TCR sequences. All discovery cohort repertoires had been generated on a single sequencing platform. Several DR-DQ haplotypes were handled as single units for association and clustering, since linkage in the cohort was strong. The study aimed to test whether signatures of past pathogen exposure could be identified by cataloging public T cell receptors. Besides the first cohort of approximately 670 subjects, a separate validation cohort made up of roughly 130 different subjects was used. In the later analysis, no new phenotypic data were used to find candidate immune exposures; instead, reliance was placed on TCR beta sequences and their occurrence across donors. The T cell repertoires of several hundred subjects were profiled by immunosequencing and related to cytomegalovirus serostatus. To study patterns of TCR occurrence, a later analysis re-analyzed previously published TCR beta repertoires from 500 to 850 donors and added high-resolution HLA genotyping. To predict cytomegalovirus infection status, the study brought together high-throughput TCR immunosequencing, statistical association of individual TCRs with disease status, and machine learning. What the study reported, not specific to this receptor: A later genetic analysis associated a missense DCLRE1C variant with V-gene and J-gene trimming of TCR beta chains, and an independent cohort replicated the association. The presence/absence analyses assumed that sequencing depth was roughly uniform across donors, and that assumption may not be true. Seventeen rarely observed V segments, including chromosome 9 orphons, were excluded from the earlier analysis of several hundred of the donors because counts were too low. A cluster of highly shared sequence variants was judged likely to be a technical artifact of the sequencing pipeline. The study listed approximately 150 TCR beta chains as associated with cytomegalovirus. In vitro tests confirmed that a few of the cytomegalovirus-associated TCR beta chains recognize cytomegalovirus antigens. A further reported finding was that TCR beta sequences accurately predicted the HLA-A and HLA-B alleles for most subjects in the first cohort. The classifier was reported to diagnose cytomegalovirus status with high specificity and sensitivity in both the original and validation cohorts. Most CMV-associated TCR beta chains appeared to be HLA-restricted in a later analysis, and the HLA associations seemed to be driven largely by CMV exposure. According to the authors, the approach could potentially be generalized to other disease states and immunological phenotypes. An earlier analysis of approximately 590 of the donors showed that most TCR beta V segments appeared in productive rearrangements either about 87% or about 30% of the time, which broadly matched IMGT annotations. Some IMGT-functional V segments, including TRBV6-2 and TRBV6-3, could not be distinguished by the 87-base-pair reads and were therefore excluded. A later analysis reported that several top co-occurrence clusters appeared linked to parvovirus B19, influenza, CMV and Epstein-Barr virus. Because HLA typing was missing for some donors at each locus, association tests included only the typed subset. Only TCR beta chains were sequenced in this cohort, and the absence of alpha or paired-chain data limited detectable features. Specific HLA alleles were associated with 15,000 to 20,000 TCR beta sequences at a false discovery rate of 0.05 in a later analysis. Compared with equally common non-associated chains, HLA-associated TCR beta chains in a later analysis were more clonally expanded and had lower generation probabilities. In a later analysis, TCR association rates were found to vary across HLA loci, with the most associated TCRs seen for DRB1 alleles and the fewest for HLA-C alleles. While some public TCRs were present in many individuals, most TCR sequences turned up only very rarely across donors. Strong co-occurrence of HLA alleles, especially DR and DQ, made assigning TCR associations to individual alleles difficult. The only immune exposure information available for the cohort was CMV serostatus. In a later genetic analysis, fewer N-insertions in productive TCRs were reported among donors in an Asian-associated ancestry cluster than the roughly 670-donor mean. Correlated functional status among segregating V segments might be attributable to linkage disequilibrium, but an unknown experimental factor could not be ruled out.

The V end loses 1 base and the J end loses 9 bases, and a stretch of 13 bases separates them. CDR1 MNHNS and CDR2 SASEGT are derived from the germline V gene. Inclusive of the bounding cysteine and phenylalanine, the CDR3 is 14 residues long. CDR3 DNA is the only sequence kept; it has 42 bases, read in frame from the first base. Library generation was performed with the immunoSEQ multiplex PCR assay. For the multiplex PCR, a mixture combining 60 forward primers for TCR Vbeta segments and 13 reverse primers for TCR Jbeta segments was used. The CDR3 region of rearranged TCR beta genes was amplified from genomic DNA by a multiplex PCR assay. The Illumina HiSeq System was used to sequence the amplified TCR beta libraries as 87-base-pair reads. Regarding the original processing steps: Across the 640 or so repertoires, a later analysis counted some 81 million unique TCR beta chains, around 11 million of which were shared by at least two donors. Raw reads were error-corrected and collapsed into unique sequences with a nearest-neighbor algorithm that merged closely related sequences to remove PCR and sequencing errors. V, D and J gene segments were assigned by aligning CDR3 sequences to IMGT reference sequences. For a sequence to be retained, a match of at least six nucleotides to both a V gene segment and a J gene segment was required. Rearrangements were called productive when the CDR3 lacked stop codons and stayed in frame with V and J; all others were non-productive. Following IMGT convention, CDR3 was defined as the stretch from the second conserved V-encoded cysteine up to the conserved J-encoded phenylalanine. In an earlier analysis of more than 550 of the donors, sequences lacking an unambiguous match to a single V gene segment were excluded. An earlier analysis of 587 of the donors classified V segments as functional when productive rearrangements were above 56.7% and as segregating when the standard deviation between donors was above 5%. A statistical classification framework was built to diagnose cytomegalovirus status from the catalog of TCR beta chain sequences. In a later analysis, V and J genes were assigned by comparing TCR nucleotide sequences against IMGT/GENE-DB human TR gene sequences. In a later analysis, CDR3 sequences and most-parsimonious VDJ recombination scenarios were assigned using the TCRdist pipeline. In a later analysis, each TCR beta chain was defined by its CDR3 amino acid sequence together with its V-gene family, and reads lacking a unique V-gene family were excluded. To address suspected cross-contamination and a sequencing artifact, a later analysis removed some 620 highly shared, low-generation-probability nucleotide sequences. For each public chain, a later analysis derived a clonal expansion index from normalized ranks of inferred template counts within each repertoire. In a later analysis, generation probabilities were computed with a VDJ recombination model fitted to out-of-frame rearrangements, and the resulting probabilities were checked against IGoR. In a later analysis, hypergeometric tests were used to score TCR-TCR, TCR-HLA and TCR-CMV co-occurrence, with a repertoire-size bias correction applied to TCR pairs. In a later analysis, false discovery rates were estimated by permuting HLA or CMV assignments 20 times. A later analysis grouped co-occurring TCRs with DBSCAN, adding TCRdist sequence similarity when clustering within HLA-allele-positive subsets. For co-occurrence clustering, repertoires with fewer than 30,000 or more than 120,000 public chains were excluded, along with roughly 5 repertoires with anomalous nucleotide sharing. TCRdb carries this immuneACCESS record with in-frame sequences only. Its versions omit some clonotypes, under half of them owing to an unresolved V gene in the studies checked, with the rest unexplained. Clonal size and the V and J genes are those of that table, whereas D and trimming came from the DNA. This sample gives approximately 85,000 clones in total; around 80% of them show up just once. Roughly 25% of the sample belongs to the ten largest clones.

The rearranged segments are TRBV6-1 and TRBJ2-1; matching of 5 bases hints at TRBD2 as the D gene. Sequenced sample: PBMCs. The source of this sequence is a woman aged 45 to 65 in good health and CMV-seropositive. The CDR3 protein sequence reads: CASSEGVRTSEQFF. The DNA is TGTGCCAGCAGTGAAGGAGTTAGGACTTCTGAGCAGTTCTTC.